Presented here are 26 T cell receptor beta chains from one specimen sequenced in a study of OX40 agonist ivuxolimab in advanced cancers. Profiling relied on immunoSEQ multiplex PCR, and the TCRdb table lists in-frame clones only, not all of them. The table records roughly 16,000 clones, 75% to 90% of them present only once. This material consisted of CD4+ or CD8+ T cells sorted from blood, taken in a trial of the OX40 agonist ivuxolimab. The receptors shown here come from an adult with an advanced solid tumor such as melanoma, head and neck, liver or kidney cancer.

The genes are TRBV5-4 and TRBJ2-5, with 7 bases lining up with TRBD1. Germline V lookup: CDR1 SGHNT, CDR2 YYREEE (reference sequence). With 3 bases clipped from V and 3 bases from J, the junction kept 8 bases outside the gene matches. The CDR3 is made up of 15 amino acids. The CDR3 DNA is TGTGCCAGCAGCTCTCTTCCGGGACAGAAAGAGACCCAGTACTTC. Translated: CASSSLPGQKETQYF.

This clone was found a few times. V usage is TRBV6-6 and J usage is TRBJ1-4, with a tentative D call TRBD1 (5 bases). The CDR3 consists of 14 residues. The V end lost 5 bases, the J end lost 5 bases, and 12 bases lay between the germline ends. Per the germline V gene, CDR1 is MNHNY and CDR2 is SVGAGI (reference sequence). DNA for the CDR3: TGTGCCAGCAGTCGGGACGGCAGGAATGAAAAACTGTTTTTT. Translating gives CASSRDGRNEKLFF.

This chain links TRBV29-1 with TRBJ2-1; 8 bases agree with TRBD2. The V and J ends lost 8 bases and 7 bases, in that order; junction bases with no gene match: 7. Germline CDR1 is SQVTM and CDR2 is ANQGSEA. This CDR3 region has 12 residues. CDR3 residues: CSPRTSSNEQFF. The CDR3 region has the DNA TGCAGCCCGAGGACTAGCTCGAATGAGCAGTTCTTC.

This sequence joins TRBV6-1 and TRBJ1-5; 9 positions agree with TRBD1. Losses at the gene ends were 3 bases for V and 4 bases for J; bases not matched to a gene: 4. The CDR3 spans 15 residues. Per the germline V gene, CDR1 is MNHNS and CDR2 is SASEGT. CDR3 nucleotide sequence: TGTGCCAGCAGTGAGGTGGGACAGGGTAATCAGCCCCAGCATTTT. Translation gives CASSEVGQGNQPQHF.

V is TRBV14 and J is TRBJ2-2; 7 bases are shared with TRBD1. V shed 4 bases and J 3 bases; nucleotides not matched to a gene: 5. The germline V gene has CDR1 SGHDN and CDR2 FVKESK. This CDR3 has 15 amino acids. The CDR3 bases are TGTGCCAGCAGCCGACAGGGAAGAGACACCGGGGAGCTGTTTTTT. As protein: CASSRQGRDTGELFF. Full variable domain (remainder filled in from reference TRBV14 and TRBJ2-2): EAGVTQFPSHSVIEKGQTVTLRCDPISGHDNLYWYRRVMGKEIKFLLHFVKESKQDESGMPNNRFLAERTGGTYSTLKVQPAELEDSGVYFCASSRQGRDTGELFFGEGSRLTVL.

This clone was seen a few times. The chain employs TRBV19 and TRBJ1-5; D is unresolved. V was pared by 5 bases and J by 2 bases, with 7 bases between. This CDR3 contains 13 residues. In germline, CDR1 is LNHDA, CDR2 SQIVND (reference sequence). In DNA, the CDR3 is TGTGCCAGTAGTGACACACGCAATCAGCCCCAGCATTTT. Protein product: CASSDTRNQPQHF.

This chain joins TRBV6-5 and TRBJ1-4; D possibly corresponds to TRBD1 (6 bases). The V gene's germline CDR1 is MNHEY and CDR2 SVGAGI. The CDR3 loop spans 15 amino acids. V was shortened by 0 bases and J by 11 bases, with 16 bases between the two germline ends. This chain's CDR3 is CASSYSRGRGQKLFF. Here the CDR3 DNA reads TGTGCCAGCAGTTACTCGCGGGGGCGCGGTCAGAAACTGTTTTTT.

This rearrangement joins TRBV6-5 to TRBJ1-1; D gene ambiguous. Germline V gene sequence: CDR1 MNHEY, CDR2 SVGAGI. Trimming shortened V by 7 bases and J by 11 bases, and 5 bases separated the two germline ends. CDR3 length: 8 residues. The CDR3 loop reads CASTEAFF. Here the CDR3 DNA reads TGTGCCAGCACCGAGGCTTTCTTT.

The genes are TRBV27 and TRBJ2-1, with TRBD1 matching 11 bases. V shed 2 bases and J 7 bases; nucleotides not matched to a gene: 13. CDR1 MNHEY and CDR2 SMNVEV come from the germline V gene (reference sequence). The CDR3 length is 18 residues. The CDR3 loop reads CASSLRGIAGQGGNEQFF. CDR3 in DNA: TGTGCCAGCAGTTTAAGGGGGATTGCGGGACAGGGGGGAAATGAGCAGTTCTTC.

This sequence joins TRBV19 and TRBJ1-2; D is unresolved. This CDR3 contains 13 residues. V lost 3 bases and J lost 4, with 9 bases in between. CDR1 LNHDA and CDR2 SQIVND come from the germline V gene (reference sequence). CDR3 in DNA: TGTGCCAGTAGTATCGGACGGAGCTATGGCTACACCTTC. Protein: CASSIGRSYGYTF.

V usage is TRBV19 and J usage is TRBJ2-1, with 7 bases fitting TRBD1. Germline V lookup: CDR1 LNHDA, CDR2 SQIVND (reference sequence). J lost 6 bases, V lost 2 bases, and 7 bases had no gene match. CDR3 length: 15 amino acids. The chain's CDR3 is CASSIRSDRANEQFF. DNA of the CDR3: TGTGCCAGTAGTATAAGGAGTGACAGGGCCAATGAGCAGTTCTTC.

The chain carries TRBV14 and TRBJ1-6, with 8 bases fitting TRBD1. Looked up from germline, CDR1 is SGHDN and CDR2 is FVKESK. V trimming: 0 bases; J trimming: 5 bases; junction bases outside the gene matches: 3. There are 16 residues in the CDR3. The CDR3 here is CASSQEGQGHNSPLHF. The DNA for the CDR3 is TGTGCCAGCAGCCAAGAAGGACAGGGTCATAATTCACCCCTCCACTTT.

Regarding this clone: At one end the junction does not follow the germline gene, possibly because of a read error. The chain has TRBV7-2 and TRBJ2-1; 8 bases align to TRBD2. CDR1 is SGHTA, CDR2 FQGNSA, per germline. The CDR3 is 16 amino acids. CDR3 protein: CASRLEGSGSGNEQFF. The CDR3 bases are TGTGCCAGCAGATTAGAGGGGAGCGGGAGTGGCAATGAGCAGTTCTTC.

The chain joins TRBV6-5 to TRBJ2-2, with a possible D match to TRBD1 (5 bases). In germline, CDR1 is MNHEY, CDR2 SVGAGI. This CDR3 region has 14 residues. V was shortened by 6 bases and J by 4 bases, with 12 bases between the two germline ends. Here the CDR3 reads CASRDQGITGELFF. CDR3 sequence (DNA): TGTGCCAGCAGAGACCAGGGAATCACCGGGGAGCTGTTTTTT.

This CDR3 is CASSLLAASQETQYF. In DNA, the CDR3 is TGTGCCAGCAGCTTACTAGCGGCATCCCAAGAGACCCAGTACTTC. This sequence joins TRBV7-9 and TRBJ2-5; 7 nucleotides align to TRBD2. There are 15 residues in the CDR3. Per germline, CDR1 SEHNR and CDR2 FQNEAQ (reference sequence). The V segment lost 2 bases and the J segment 1 base; nucleotides outside the gene matches: 4. Variable domain in full (rest from reference TRBV7-9 and TRBJ2-5): DTGVSQNPRHKITKRGQNVTFRCDPISEHNRLYWYRQTLGQGPEFLTYFQNEAQLEKSRLLSDRFSAERPKGSFSTLEIQRTEQGDSAMYLCASSLLAASQETQYFGPGTRLLVL.

The genes are TRBV7-3 and TRBJ2-3; 7 nucleotides agree with TRBD1. With 6 bases clipped from V and 14 bases from J, the junction kept 8 bases outside the gene matches. The CDR3 loop spans 11 amino acids. Germline V gene data show CDR1 as SGHTA and CDR2 as FQGTGA. The CDR3 sequence: CASRNRDSLYF. The CDR3 DNA reads TGTGCCAGCAGGAACCGGGACAGTTTGTATTTT. The full variable domain, completed using reference TRBV7-3 and TRBJ2-3, is GAGVSQTPSNKVTEKGKYVELRCDPISGHTALYWYRQSLGQGPEFLIYFQGTGAADDSGLPNDRFFAVRPEGSVSTLKIQRTERGDSAVYLCASRNRDSLYFGPGTRLTVL.

V usage is TRBV27 and J usage is TRBJ1-2; 7 nucleotides match TRBD1. V lost 3 bases, J lost 8 bases, and 6 bases stayed unmatched. Per the germline V gene, CDR1 is MNHEY and CDR2 is SMNVEV (reference sequence). The CDR3 is 13 amino acids. CDR3 nucleotide sequence: TGTGCCAGCAGTTTTCAGGGAGGGGGCGGCTACACCTTC. Amino acid sequence: CASSFQGGGGYTF.

The chain carries TRBV9 and TRBJ1-4; 9 nucleotides agree with TRBD1. Trimming took 0 bases from V and 5 from J; bases not matched to a gene: 2. Germline CDR1 is SGDLS and CDR2 is YYNGEE. The CDR3 length is 15 residues. The DNA of the CDR3 is TGTGCCAGCAGCGTAGGGGGGACAGGGAATGAAAAACTGTTTTTT. It is translated as CASSVGGTGNEKLFF.

The rearrangement joins TRBV9 to TRBJ2-2; 8 nucleotides align to TRBD2. V dropped 2 bases and J dropped 3; count of bases not matched to a gene: 6. The CDR3 runs 16 residues. The V gene's germline CDR1 is SGDLS and CDR2 YYNGEE. The CDR3, as DNA: TGTGCCAGCAGCGTTTCCGGGAGGGCCGACACCGGGGAGCTGTTTTTT. Translation: CASSVSGRADTGELFF.

This chain uses TRBV19 with TRBJ2-5; unclear D gene. TRBJ2-7 explains the end of the DNA better; the J call may be wrong. The CDR3 runs 13 residues. The V gene's germline CDR1 is LNHDA and CDR2 SQIVND (reference sequence). The CDR3 loop is CASKRRDGYEQYF. The CDR3 DNA reads TGTGCCAGTAAAAGGAGAGATGGATACGAGCAGTACTTC.

This clone has more than one count but fewer than ten. The chain carries TRBV7-6 and TRBJ2-1, with 8 bases identical to TRBD2. The germline V gene encodes CDR1 SGHVS and CDR2 FNYEAQ. The CDR3 totals 15 residues. Germline trimming cut 5 bases from V and 6 bases from J; bases unmatched to any gene: 9. CDR3 sequence reads: CASSHLAGRINEQFF. CDR3 sequence (DNA): TGTGCCAGCAGCCACCTAGCGGGCCGTATCAATGAGCAGTTCTTC.

J is TRBJ1-2 and V is TRBV29-1; D remains ambiguous. This CDR3 is 12 amino acids long. With 4 bases removed from V and 2 bases from J, the gap between germline ends came to 8 bases. Germline V CDR1 and CDR2: SQVTM, ANQGSEA. CDR3 sequence (DNA): TGCAGCGTTGTATCAGCCAACTATGGCTACACCTTC. Its protein product is CSVVSANYGYTF.

The rearrangement links TRBV6-5 to TRBJ2-7, with D possibly TRBD1 on 6 matching bases. The ends were cut back, 5 bases at V and 3 bases at J, with 8 bases in the middle. This CDR3 is built from 12 residues. Germline CDR1 reads MNHEY; CDR2 reads SVGAGI. Here the CDR3 DNA reads TGTGCCAGCAGTCCAGGGGACTACGAGCAGTACTTC. This codes for CASSPGDYEQYF.

The CDR3 loop is CASSLAQGGGYTF. CDR3 nucleotides: TGTGCCAGCAGTTTAGCACAGGGAGGTGGCTACACCTTC. This sequence joins TRBV28 and TRBJ1-2; D might be TRBD1 (6 bases). In germline, CDR1 is MDHEN, CDR2 SYDVKM. V was clipped by 2 bases and J by 7 bases, with 11 bases between them. This CDR3 contains 13 residues.

The chain has TRBV6-1 and TRBJ2-1, with 10 bases that match TRBD2. The V segment lost 5 bases and the J segment 2 bases; nucleotides outside the gene matches: 3. CDR1 is MNHNS, CDR2 SASEGT, per germline. The CDR3 sequence is 15 residues long. CDR3 protein: CASSWTSGPYNEQFF. The CDR3 DNA follows: TGTGCCAGCAGTTGGACTAGCGGCCCCTACAATGAGCAGTTCTTC.

This clone showed up just a few times. The rearrangement uses TRBV9 and TRBJ2-2, with TRBD2 matching 10 bases. There are 16 residues in the CDR3. Germline loops: CDR1 SGDLS, CDR2 YYNGEE. V was clipped by 1 base and J by 1 base; unmatched bases: 1. CDR3 region: CASSVSSGRNTGELFF. CDR3 nucleotides: TGTGCCAGCAGCGTATCTAGCGGGAGGAACACCGGGGAGCTGTTTTTT.